Included here is one TCR beta chain sequence, with context. In the original analysis: Amplification of reference gene primers provided the estimated nucleated cell counts. Clones were sequenced by immunoSEQ multiplex PCR, and TCRdb holds only the in-frame ones, with some missing. That table gives V, J and clone size, and the DNA gave D and trimming. The table shows approximately 280,000 clones, with around 85% occurring only once. This record belongs to a study of blood T cell repertoires in COVID-19. Study at large: There were acute and convalescent COVID-19 samples, and they came from the United States, Italy and Spain.

From germline, CDR1 is SGHNT and CDR2 YENEEA. The CDR3 has 17 amino acids. V lost 0 bases, J lost 5 bases, and 18 bases lay in between. The Seattle patients joined while their infection was active and were tracked longitudinally afterward. The clonotype originates from a human donor with COVID-19, enrolled during active disease. The donor label of this sample is uncertain. Input material: peripheral blood. V and J are TRBV11-3 and TRBJ2-3, with D perhaps TRBD2 (5 bases). The CDR3 here is CASSLDGPGGPRDTQYF. The DNA for the CDR3 is TGTGCCAGCAGCTTAGACGGTCCTGGCGGGCCGCGAGATACGCAGTATTTT.